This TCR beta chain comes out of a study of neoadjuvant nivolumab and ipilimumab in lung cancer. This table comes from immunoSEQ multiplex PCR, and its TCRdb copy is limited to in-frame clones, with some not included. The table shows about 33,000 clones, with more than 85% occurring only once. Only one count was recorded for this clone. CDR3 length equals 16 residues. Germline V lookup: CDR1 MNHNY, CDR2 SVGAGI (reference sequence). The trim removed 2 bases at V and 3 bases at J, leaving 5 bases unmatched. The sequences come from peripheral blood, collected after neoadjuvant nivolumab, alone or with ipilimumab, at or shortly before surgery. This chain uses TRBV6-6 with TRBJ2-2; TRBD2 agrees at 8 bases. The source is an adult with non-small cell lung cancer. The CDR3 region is CASSYEASGHTGELFF. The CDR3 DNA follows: TGTGCCAGCAGTTACGAGGCTAGCGGGCACACCGGGGAGCTGTTTTTT.